This entry lists 15 T cell receptor beta chains sequenced from one sample in a study of molecular identifiers for immune sequencing clone quantification. TCRdb used MiXCR to reprocess the PCR reads, holding one entry per CDR3 protein. The table includes around 460,000 distinct CDR3 sequences, approximately 25% detected once. Sequencing input: naive CD8+ T cells from blood, with Jurkat cell RNA spiked in. Specified subset: FACS-sorted CD8+CD4-CCR7+CD45RA+ naive T cells. The origin of the receptors is a human donor in good health. Some libraries in this study had Jurkat cell RNA spiked in.

This clonotype showed up just a few times. The V call is TRBV12-5, the J call TRBJ2-1; D unresolved. Germline lookup yields CDR1 LGHNT and CDR2 FRNRAP. Trimming removed 7 bases at V and 0 bases at J, with 13 bases between. The CDR3 has 15 residues. The DNA of the CDR3 is TGTGCTAGTGACAGAGTACTTAGCTCCTACAATGAGCAGTTCTTC. Encoded protein: CASDRVLSSYNEQFF.

This clonotype occurred many times. The chain recombines TRBV7-9 with TRBJ1-1; D is perhaps TRBD1 (5 bases). CDR3 length equals 15 residues. Trimming left V 5 bases short and J 2 bases short, with 15 bases between. Germline lookup yields CDR1 SEHNR and CDR2 FQNEAQ (reference sequence). The CDR3 loop is CASSPTTGANTEAFF. CDR3 nucleotide sequence: TGTGCCAGCAGCCCGACGACCGGGGCAAACACTGAAGCTTTCTTT.

This clonotype appeared a few times. This sequence joins TRBV5-1 and TRBJ2-1, with TRBD1 identical over 8 bases. The V gene end was trimmed by 3 bases and the J gene end by 9 bases; junction bases not matched to a gene: 8. This CDR3 has 14 amino acids. Germline assignment: CDR1 SGHRS and CDR2 YFSETQ. The CDR3 spells CASSSLGQGGEQFF. The CDR3 nucleotides are TGCGCCAGCAGCTCCCTAGGACAGGGCGGTGAGCAGTTCTTC.

This clonotype is a singleton in its sample. The V gene is TRBV6-1, the J gene TRBJ1-4; 11 nucleotides align to TRBD1. The CDR3 covers 15 residues. Germline lookup yields CDR1 MNHNS and CDR2 SASEGT. J was trimmed by 7 bases and V by 2 bases; bases with no gene match: 3. CDR3 nucleotides: TGTGCCAGCAGTGAATGGGGGACAGGGGGTGAAAAACTGTTTTTT. It translates to CASSEWGTGGEKLFF.

This clonotype was recorded a few times. V is TRBV30 and J is TRBJ2-7; no definite D call. Germline V gene data show CDR1 as GTSNPN and CDR2 as SVGIG (reference sequence). The ends were cut back, 0 bases at V and 6 bases at J, with 12 bases in the middle. This CDR3 is 13 amino acids long. In DNA form, the CDR3 reads TGTGCCTGGAGTGTTGTGCCAGGTAGCGAGCAGTACTTC. Translated, it gives CAWSVVPGSEQYF.

The chain couples TRBV2 to TRBJ1-2; the D is unclear. The V and J ends lost 0 bases and 6 bases respectively, with 11 bases between them. The V gene's germline CDR1 is SNHLY and CDR2 FYNNEI. The CDR3 runs to 14 residues. CDR3 in amino acids: CASSEASREHGYTF. DNA for the CDR3: TGTGCCAGCAGTGAAGCAAGTAGGGAACATGGCTACACCTTC. Full variable domain (rest looked up from reference TRBV2 and TRBJ1-2): EPEVTQTPSHQVTQMGQEVILRCVPISNHLYFYWYRQILGQKVEFLVSFYNNEISEKSEIFDDQFSVERPDGSNFTLKIRSTKLEDSAMYFCASSEASREHGYTFGSGTRLTVV.

This clonotype has a count of ten or more. The rearrangement links TRBV29-1 to TRBJ2-3; no reliable D call. Germline CDR1 is SQVTM and CDR2 is ANQGSEA. CDR3 length equals 12 residues. Trimming took 7 bases from V and 6 from J, leaving 14 bases between them. CDR3 loop: CSDGPLGDTQYF. CDR3 sequence (DNA): TGCAGCGATGGGCCCCTAGGGGATACGCAGTATTTT.

On this clonotype itself: At one of its ends the junction is not consistent with the germline gene, which may arise from a read error. The chain couples TRBV9 to TRBJ2-7; tentatively, D is TRBD1 or TRBD2 (5 bases each). This CDR3 has 14 amino acids. The germline gives CDR1 SGDLS, CDR2 YYNGEE. CDR3 protein: CASSVGSRGYGQYF. The CDR3 DNA sequence: TGTGCCAGCAGCGTAGGATCGAGGGGATACGGGCAGTACTTC.

The rearrangement links TRBV2 to TRBJ1-4; D is perhaps TRBD1 (6 bases). CDR1 is SNHLY, CDR2 FYNNEI, per germline. With 6 bases removed from V and 5 bases from J, the gap between germline ends came to 25 bases. The CDR3 totals 18 residues. The DNA for the CDR3 is TGTGCCAGCAGCTTGGGACTAGGTGACCCAGGGGTAAATGAAAAACTGTTTTTT. Translated: CASSLGLGDPGVNEKLFF.

This clonotype was seen more than once but under ten times. This rearrangement joins TRBV2 to TRBJ2-2; 8 nucleotides line up with TRBD2. With V trimmed by 6 bases and J by 6 bases, 9 bases remained unmatched. Per the germline V gene, CDR1 is SNHLY and CDR2 is FYNNEI. This CDR3 spans 15 amino acids. CDR3 sequence (DNA): TGTGCCAGCAGAAAATCGGGGGGGCCGTCCGGGGAGCTGTTTTTT. Translated, it gives CASRKSGGPSGELFF.

Details on this clonotype: This may be a read error: a much more frequent sequence differs by one nucleotide. The chain's CDR3 is CASSRDREDAEAFF. CDR3 DNA sequence: TGTGCCAGCAGCCGGGACAGGGAGGACGCTGAAGCTTTCTTT. The V call is TRBV6-9, the J call TRBJ1-1, with 9 bases that match TRBD1. The CDR3 is made up of 14 amino acids. V shed 6 bases and J 6 bases; nucleotides not matched to a gene: 8. Per the germline V gene, CDR1 is MNHGY and CDR2 is SVAAGI.

This clonotype was counted a few times. The chain is built from TRBV27 and TRBJ2-1; 7 bases map to TRBD2. CDR1 is MNHEY and CDR2 is SMNVEV in the germline V gene (reference sequence). The CDR3 extends over 13 amino acids. J gave up 7 bases and V 4 bases, and 4 bases lay outside the gene matches. The CDR3 sequence: CASSWTGGNEQFF. The CDR3 DNA follows: TGTGCCAGCAGTTGGACGGGAGGTAATGAGCAGTTCTTC.

This clonotype showed up just a few times. The rearrangement links TRBV2 to TRBJ1-2, with 8 nucleotides matching TRBD1. J was trimmed by 6 bases and V by 3 bases; bases with no gene match: 3. Germline V gene sequence: CDR1 SNHLY, CDR2 FYNNEI. This CDR3 is 13 amino acids long. CDR3 protein: CASSDGQGDGYTF. For the CDR3, the DNA is TGTGCCAGCAGTGATGGACAGGGCGATGGCTACACCTTC.

This clonotype occurred many times. V and J are TRBV7-2 and TRBJ2-5; D ambiguous. CDR1 is SGHTA, CDR2 FQGNSA, per germline. Trimming removed 1 base from V and 5 bases from J, with 5 bases in between. This CDR3 is 12 amino acids long. DNA of the CDR3: TGTGCCAGCAGCTTAGATCGGGAGACCCAGTACTTC. Encoded protein: CASSLDRETQYF.

This clonotype was counted only a few times. This chain connects TRBV11-2 to TRBJ2-7; 10 nucleotides match TRBD1. V lost 2 bases to trimming and J lost 11 bases; unmatched junction nucleotides: 12. CDR1 is SGHAT and CDR2 is FQNNGV in the germline V gene. The CDR3 runs 15 residues. The CDR3: CASSLIGGTGDWEYF. For the CDR3, the DNA is TGTGCCAGCAGCTTAATCGGAGGGACAGGGGACTGGGAGTACTTC. Using reference TRBV11-2 and TRBJ2-7 for the parts outside the CDR3, the full variable domain is EAGVAQSPRYKIIEKRQSVAFWCNPISGHATLYWYQQILGQGPKLLIQFQNNGVVDDSQLPKDRFSAERLKGVDSTLKIQPAKLEDSAVYLCASSLIGGTGDWEYFGPGTRLTVT.